The sequence of this T cell receptor beta chain was determined in a study of blood T cells in healthy people across ages. CDR1 is MNHEY and CDR2 is SVGEGT in the germline V gene. This CDR3 has 14 residues. On this clonotype: Its ends do not fully match the called genes, so a read error is possible.

Combining a sample-barcoded 5' primer with a J-beta primer mix, a second PCR ran for roughly 7 to 12 cycles. TCRdb reanalysed the 5' RACE reads using MiXCR and keeps one entry per CDR3 protein. The sample holds some 1,800,000 distinct CDR3 sequences; roughly 43% are singletons and the top ten take more than 20%. The clonotype comes from a human donor in good health. What was sequenced was blood. The chain carries TRBV6-2 or TRBV6-3 and TRBJ2-7; D is perhaps TRBD2 (6 bases). CDR3 residues: CASTLRDSSYERYF. CDR3 DNA: TGTGCCAGCACTCTCCGGGACTCCTCCTACGAGCGGTACTTC.